This T cell receptor (beta chain) appears in the sequencing data of a study of chemoradiotherapy in HPV16-positive cancers. The CDR3 runs 14 residues. V lost 0 bases to trimming and J lost 5 bases, with 10 bases between them. The germline V gene has CDR1 LGHNA and CDR2 YSLEER. Generated by immunoSEQ multiplex PCR, the TCRdb table keeps only in-frame clones and is missing some. The sample holds 7,500 or so clones, over 70% seen once. The sample consisted of tumor tissue, taken from a patient who underwent chemoradiotherapy. This receptor was obtained from a human donor with HPV-associated anogenital cancer. This rearrangement joins TRBV4-3 to TRBJ2-5; no firm D call. DNA for the CDR3: TGCGCCAGCAGCCAAGAAGGGATAGGTGAGACCCAGTACTTC. Encoded protein: CASSQEGIGETQYF.